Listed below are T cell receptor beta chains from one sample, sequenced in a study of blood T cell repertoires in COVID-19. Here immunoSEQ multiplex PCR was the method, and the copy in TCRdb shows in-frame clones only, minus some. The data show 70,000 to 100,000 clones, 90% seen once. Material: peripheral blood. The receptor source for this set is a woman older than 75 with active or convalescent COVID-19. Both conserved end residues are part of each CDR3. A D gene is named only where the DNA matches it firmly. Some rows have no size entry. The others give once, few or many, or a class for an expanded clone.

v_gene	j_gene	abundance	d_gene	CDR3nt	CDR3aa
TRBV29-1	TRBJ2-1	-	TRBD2	TGCAGCGTTTCCGGGACTAGCGGGAGATACAATGAGCAGTTCTTC	CSVSGTSGRYNEQFF
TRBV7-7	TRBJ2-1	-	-	TGTGCTAGCAGGGACACCAAAGGGGGGTTCTTC	CASRDTKGGFF
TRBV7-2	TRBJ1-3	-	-	TGTGCCAGCAGCTTAGCACACGCCTCTGGAAACACCATATATTTT	CASSLAHASGNTIYF
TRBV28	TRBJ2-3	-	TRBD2	TGTGCCAGCAGTTCAACCTTAGCGGGAGTGGCAGATACGCAGTATTTT	CASSSTLAGVADTQYF
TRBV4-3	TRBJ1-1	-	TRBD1	TGCGCCAGCAGCCTCATGGGACAGGCCCAAGCTTTCTTT	CASSLMGQAQAFF
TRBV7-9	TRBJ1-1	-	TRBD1	TGTGCCAGCAGCCCACGCGACAGGGCCACTGAAGCTTTCTTT	CASSPRDRATEAFF
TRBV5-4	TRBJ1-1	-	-	TGTGCCAGCAGCTTCCCGGGGAACACTGAAGCTTTCTTT	CASSFPGNTEAFF
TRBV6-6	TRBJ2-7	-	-	TGTGCCAGCAGTTACTCACTGTCTGGAGCGGGGCAGTACTTC	CASSYSLSGAGQYF
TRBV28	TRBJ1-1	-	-	TGTGCCAGCAGTATGACAGGGAACACTGAAGCTTTCTTT	CASSMTGNTEAFF
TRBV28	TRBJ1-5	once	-	TGTGCCAGCATGACGGGGTCACCAAATCAGCCCCAGCATTTT	CASMTGSPNQPQHF
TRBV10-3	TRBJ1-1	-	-	TGTGCCATCAGTCGAACAGAGAACACTGAAGCTTTCTTT	CAISRTENTEAFF
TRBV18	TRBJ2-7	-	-	TGTGCCAGCTCACCCGCGGTAGGCCCCTACGAGCAGTACTTC	CASSPAVGPYEQYF
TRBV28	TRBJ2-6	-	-	TGTGCCAGCGGTGGACGAGCCAAGGGGGCTGGGGCCAACGTCCTGACTTTC	CASGGRAKGAGANVLTF
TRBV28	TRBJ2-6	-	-	TGTGCCAGCAGTCCGAACAGGGCGGCTGGGGCCAACGTCCTGACTTTC	CASSPNRAAGANVLTF
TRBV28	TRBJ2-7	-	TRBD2	TGTGCCAGCAGTTCACGGACTAGCGGGATTGCCTACGAGCAGTACTTC	CASSSRTSGIAYEQYF
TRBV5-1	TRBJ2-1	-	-	TGCGCCAGCAGCTTGCAGGCAGTCAATGAGCAGTTCTTC	CASSLQAVNEQFF
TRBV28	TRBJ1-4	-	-	TGTGCCAGCAGTTTGGGCGGGACAACTAATGAAAAACTGTTTTTT	CASSLGGTTNEKLFF
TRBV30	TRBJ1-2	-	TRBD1	TGTGCCTGGAGTGTACGAGGCAGGGGGTACTATGGCTACACCTTC	CAWSVRGRGYYGYTF
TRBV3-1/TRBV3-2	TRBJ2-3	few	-	TGTGCCAGCAGCCTAGACTCGGGTACAGATACGCAGTATTTT	CASSLDSGTDTQYF
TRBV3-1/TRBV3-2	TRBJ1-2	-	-	TGTGCCAGCAGCCAAGATCAAGCCGGGGGCGGGGGCTATGGCTACACCTTC	CASSQDQAGGGGYGYTF
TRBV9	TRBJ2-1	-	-	TGTGCCAGCAGCGTAGGGAGGTACGGTGAGCAGTTCTTC	CASSVGRYGEQFF
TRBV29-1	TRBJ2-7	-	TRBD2	TGCAGCGTTGATCCTAGCGGGAGTCGAGAGCAGTACTTC	CSVDPSGSREQYF
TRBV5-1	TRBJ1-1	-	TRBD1	TGCGCCAGCAGCTTAACAGGGGACACTGAAGCTTTCTTT	CASSLTGDTEAFF
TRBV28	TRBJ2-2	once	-	TGTGCCAGCCATAGATTTCCGGGACTCACAAACACCGGGGAGCTGTTTTTT	CASHRFPGLTNTGELFF
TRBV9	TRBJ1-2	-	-	TGTGCCAGCAGCGTCGGTACTTATGGCTACACCTTC	CASSVGTYGYTF
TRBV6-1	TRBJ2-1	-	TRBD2	TGTGCCAGCAGTGAGACCGGGACTAGCGGGATTAACGAGCAGTTCTTC	CASSETGTSGINEQFF
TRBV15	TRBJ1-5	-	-	TGTGCCACCAGCGCACGAAGGATATTAGGAGGCAATCAGCCCCAGCATTTT	CATSARRILGGNQPQHF
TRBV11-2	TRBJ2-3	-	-	TGTGCCAGCAGCTTAGTAGCGGAAACAGATACGCAGTATTTT	CASSLVAETDTQYF
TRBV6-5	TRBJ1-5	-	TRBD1	TGTGCCAGCAGGGGACAGGGCAATCAGCCCCAGCATTTT	CASRGQGNQPQHF
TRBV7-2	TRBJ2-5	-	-	TGTGCCAGCAGCTTGGGGGACAAGGGAGAGACCCAGTACTTC	CASSLGDKGETQYF
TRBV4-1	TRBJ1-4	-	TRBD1	TGCGCCAGCAGCCCGACGACAGGGTATAATGGGGAAAAACTGTTTTTT	CASSPTTGYNGEKLFF
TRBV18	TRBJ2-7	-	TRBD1	TGTGCCAGCTCACCTACAGGGGGTCCCCCCTACGAGCAGTACTTC	CASSPTGGPPYEQYF
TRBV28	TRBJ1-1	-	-	TGTGCCAGCAGTTTAGACAGTTACACTGAAGCTTTCTTT	CASSLDSYTEAFF
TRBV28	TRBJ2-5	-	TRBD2	TGTGCCAGCAGTCGTAGCGGGAGGGCCTCGCGTGAGACCCAGTACTTC	CASSRSGRASRETQYF
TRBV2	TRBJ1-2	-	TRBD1	TGTGCCAGCAGTGACCAGGACAGGGGACCCAAAGGGTATGGCTACACCTTC	CASSDQDRGPKGYGYTF
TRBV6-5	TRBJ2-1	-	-	TGTGCCAGTAAAGCGGAGCTAGTATACAATGAGCAGTTCTTC	CASKAELVYNEQFF
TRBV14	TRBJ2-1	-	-	TGTGCCAGCAGCCAAGTGGGAGGCGACATTGAGCAGTTCTTC	CASSQVGGDIEQFF
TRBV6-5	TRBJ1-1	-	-	TGTGCCAGCAGTTGGGCAGGAGGGGAAGCTTTCTTT	CASSWAGGEAFF
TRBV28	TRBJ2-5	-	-	TGTGCCAGCGCCGGAGGAGCGGGCGGTACTAACAGGAGGGAGACCCAGTACTTC	CASAGGAGGTNRRETQYF
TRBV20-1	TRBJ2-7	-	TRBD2	TGCAGTGCTAGAGGCGGGGGGATGCAGTACTTC	CSARGGGMQYF
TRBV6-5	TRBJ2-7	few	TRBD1	TGTGCCAGCAGTTACCAATTCCCCGGGACAGGAGGTAATTACTACTTC	CASSYQFPGTGGNYYF
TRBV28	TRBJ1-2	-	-	TGTGCCAGCAGTTCGGAGGGCGTCTATGGCTACACCTTC	CASSSEGVYGYTF
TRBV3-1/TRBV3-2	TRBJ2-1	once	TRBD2	TGTGCCAGCAGACTTAGCGGGAGCTACTACAATGAGCAGTTCTTC	CASRLSGSYYNEQFF
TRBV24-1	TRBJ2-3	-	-	TGTGCCACCAGTGTTTACACCACCACAGATACGCAGTATTTT	CATSVYTTTDTQYF
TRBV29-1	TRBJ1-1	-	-	TGCAGCGTTGTTCTAGCAGGAAACACTGAAGCTTTCTTT	CSVVLAGNTEAFF
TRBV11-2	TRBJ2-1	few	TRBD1	TGTGCCAGCAGTTTGGGACAGGCTGTACGTAGGGAGCAGTTCTTC	CASSLGQAVRREQFF
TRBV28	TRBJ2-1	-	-	TGTGCCAGCAGTTTCTCAGGGCCCTTGGCGAGTGAGCAGTTCTTC	CASSFSGPLASEQFF
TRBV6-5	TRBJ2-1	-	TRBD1	TGTGCCAGCAGTCGGGCCGGACAGGGGAATGAGCAGTTCTTC	CASSRAGQGNEQFF
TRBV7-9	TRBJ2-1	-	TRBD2	TGTGCCAGCAGCCCCCAGACTAGCACAAATGAGCAGTTCTTC	CASSPQTSTNEQFF
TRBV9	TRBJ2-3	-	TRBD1	TGTGCCAGCAGCGTCCCCCAGGGGGCGTATAGGCCCCCAGATACGCAGTATTTT	CASSVPQGAYRPPDTQYF
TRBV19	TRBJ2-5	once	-	TGTGCCAGTAGTATATCGGCGGGGAAGACCCAGTACTTC	CASSISAGKTQYF
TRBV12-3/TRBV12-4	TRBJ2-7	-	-	TGTGCCAGCAGTTTTGGCGGGGCCTACGAGCAGTACTTC	CASSFGGAYEQYF
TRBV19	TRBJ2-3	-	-	TGTGCCAGTAGTATACTCGATACGCAGTATTTT	CASSILDTQYF
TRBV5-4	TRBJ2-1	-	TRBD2	TGTGCCAGCAGCACCCCGGCCGGTGGGCAGGGAGGGTCCTACAATGAGCAGTTCTTC	CASSTPAGGQGGSYNEQFF
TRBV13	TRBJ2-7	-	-	TGTGCCAGCAGCTCGCGCGCCCTCACTCGCTACGAGCAGTACTTC	CASSSRALTRYEQYF
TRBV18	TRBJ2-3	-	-	TGTGCCAGCTCAACAGACTACGATACGCAGTATTTT	CASSTDYDTQYF
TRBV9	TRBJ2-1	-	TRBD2	TGTGCCAGCATATCGGCCCCGCGAGGGACTAGCAACTACAATGAGCAGTTCTTC	CASISAPRGTSNYNEQFF
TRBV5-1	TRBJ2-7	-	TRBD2	TGCGCCAGCAGCTCGGGACTAGCGGGAATAAGCTACGAGCAGTACTTC	CASSSGLAGISYEQYF
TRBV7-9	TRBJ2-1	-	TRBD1	TGTGCCAGCAGCTTAGCTGGGACAGGTAGGCATGGTGAGCAGTTCTTC	CASSLAGTGRHGEQFF